This T cell receptor (beta chain) was sequenced during a study of blood T cell repertoires in COVID-19. Study-level background: Material from acute and convalescent COVID-19 was sourced from the United States, Italy and Spain. Sample material is recorded as cDNA or gDNA derived from T cells, B-cell-depleted T cells, or PBMCs.

Methods used by the authors: For nucleated cells, counts were estimated from reference gene primer amplification. Profiled with immunoSEQ multiplex PCR; TCRdb holds only in-frame clones, not every one. The V and J calls and the clone size are those of that table, but D and trimming were determined from the DNA. The table records around 300,000 clones, approximately 83% of them present only once. Per the germline V gene, CDR1 is LGHDT and CDR2 is YNNKEL (reference sequence). This CDR3 region has 14 residues. Trimming at V came to 5 bases and at J to 11 bases, leaving 4 bases not matched to a gene. The rearrangement links TRBV3-1 (or the pseudogene TRBV3-2) to TRBJ2-1; 15 nucleotides line up with TRBD2. The TCR was taken from a human donor in a cohort sampled during active COVID-19. The material sequenced was peripheral blood. CDR3: CASSEGLAGGQQFF. The CDR3 DNA follows: TGTGCCAGCAGCGAGGGACTAGCGGGAGGACAGCAGTTCTTC.